Below, 21 T cell receptor beta chains from the same sample are listed, as sequenced in a study of blood T cell repertoires in COVID-19. Clones were read by immunoSEQ multiplex PCR, and TCRdb kept only the in-frame ones, dropping some. The sample has 110,000 to 150,000 clones; 65% to 90% are singletons. Material for sequencing was peripheral blood. The receptors come from a man between 45 and 60 years old with acute or convalescent COVID-19.

This clone was counted once. J is TRBJ1-4 and V is TRBV6-7, with TRBD1 matching 8 bases. TRBV6-7 is reported as an ORF; its role is uncertain. CDR3 length equals 14 residues. V trimming: 7 bases; J trimming: 7 bases; junction bases outside the gene matches: 8. DNA of the CDR3: TGTGCCAGCATCCAAGACAGGGGCGGTGAAAAACTGTTTTTT. Protein: CASIQDRGGEKLFF.

This chain joins TRBV6-5 and TRBJ1-1; D uncertain. This CDR3 contains 14 residues. Trimming pared 7 bases from V and 10 bases from J, leaving 22 bases between. Germline loops: CDR1 MNHEY, CDR2 SVGAGI. The CDR3 spells CASTASSYPEGAFF. The CDR3 coding sequence is TGTGCCAGCACGGCGAGTTCCTACCCCGAGGGAGCTTTCTTT.

V is TRBV5-1 and J is TRBJ2-1; 8 positions match TRBD1. J lost 6 bases, V lost 5 bases, and 7 bases had no gene match. The CDR3 has 14 residues. Germline CDR1 is SGHRS and CDR2 is YFSETQ. CDR3 region: CASSHPDRVNEQFF. The CDR3 nucleotides are TGCGCCAGCAGTCACCCGGACAGGGTCAATGAGCAGTTCTTC.

The chain combines TRBV9 with TRBJ2-5, with no clear D. CDR3 length: 11 amino acids. Trimming removed 8 bases from V and 5 bases from J, with 10 bases in between. Germline CDR1 reads SGDLS; CDR2 reads YYNGEE. The CDR3 sequence is CASEEEETQYF. CDR3 DNA sequence: TGTGCCAGTGAAGAAGAGGAGACCCAGTACTTC.

The chain uses TRBV6-2 or TRBV6-3 and TRBJ1-6; 8 nucleotides agree with TRBD1. Germline CDR1 reads MNHEY; CDR2 reads SVGEGT. V was clipped by 4 bases and J by 0 bases; unmatched bases: 8. The CDR3 is 18 amino acids. CDR3 sequence reads: CASSWDRQDFSYNSPLHF. DNA of the CDR3: TGTGCCAGCAGTTGGGACAGGCAGGATTTCTCCTATAATTCACCCCTCCACTTT.

V usage is TRBV7-9 and J usage is TRBJ1-2; 7 bases match TRBD1. The CDR3 totals 17 residues. J gave up 3 bases and V 4 bases, and 14 bases lay outside the gene matches. The V gene's germline CDR1 is SEHNR and CDR2 FQNEAQ (reference sequence). The CDR3 nucleotides are TGTGCCAGCAGCTCGAGACAGGGTCGGCCGGTAGACTATGGCTACACCTTC. As protein: CASSSRQGRPVDYGYTF. The full variable domain, with the rest looked up from reference TRBV7-9 and TRBJ1-2, is DTGVSQNPRHKITKRGQNVTFRCDPISEHNRLYWYRQTLGQGPEFLTYFQNEAQLEKSRLLSDRFSAERPKGSFSTLEIQRTEQGDSAMYLCASSSRQGRPVDYGYTFGSGTRLTVV.

The chain is built from TRBV7-9 and TRBJ2-3; D is perhaps TRBD2 (6 bases). This CDR3 contains 17 residues. V dropped 3 bases and J dropped 5 bases, with 21 bases sitting between them. Germline V lookup: CDR1 SEHNR, CDR2 FQNEAQ (reference sequence). The CDR3 bases are TGTGCCAGCAGCTTCCTACGTAGCGGAGGGGTTAGAGATACGCAGTATTTT. Translated, it gives CASSFLRSGGVRDTQYF.

The V and J genes are TRBV5-6 and TRBJ1-2; 8 bases map to TRBD1. The CDR3 has 16 residues. Germline V gene lookup returns CDR1 SGHDT and CDR2 YYEEEE. V lost 4 bases, J lost 5 bases, and 13 bases stayed unmatched. CDR3 DNA: TGTGCCAGCAGCCCGGGACAGGAGACCACGGTGTATGGCTACACCTTC. Translated: CASSPGQETTVYGYTF.

The CDR3 protein is CASKVTSGAYEQYF. The DNA for the CDR3 is TGTGCCAGCAAGGTAACTAGCGGGGCCTACGAGCAGTACTTC. V and J are TRBV2 and TRBJ2-7; 10 bases line up with TRBD2. The CDR3 runs to 14 residues. J was trimmed by 2 bases and V by 7 bases; bases with no gene match: 5. The V gene's germline CDR1 is SNHLY and CDR2 FYNNEI.

The J gene is TRBJ1-3, the V gene TRBV28; D not certain. CDR1 is MDHEN, CDR2 SYDVKM, per germline. CDR3 size: 13 residues. The germline V and J ends were trimmed by 8 bases and 4 bases, with 12 bases remaining between them. CDR3 nucleotide sequence: TGTGCCAGCCGGAGCGGGAGCGGAAACACCATATATTTT. This codes for CASRSGSGNTIYF.

V usage is TRBV6-6 and J usage is TRBJ1-1; possible D gene TRBD1, 5 bases. The CDR3 consists of 12 residues. Germline assignment: CDR1 MNHNY and CDR2 SVGAGI (reference sequence). Trimming took 5 bases from V and 7 from J, leaving 11 bases between them. This CDR3 reads CASSAPGFEAFF. CDR3 DNA: TGTGCCAGCAGTGCCCCAGGGTTTGAAGCTTTCTTT.

The rearrangement uses TRBV3-1 (or the pseudogene TRBV3-2) and TRBJ1-2, with 9 bases identical to TRBD1. Germline CDR1 and CDR2: LGHDT and YNNKEL (reference sequence). The trim removed 1 base at V and 7 bases at J, leaving 7 bases unmatched. The CDR3 spans 15 residues. CDR3 protein: CASSQGDRVLSGYTF. CDR3 coding DNA: TGTGCCAGCAGCCAAGGGGACAGGGTACTAAGTGGCTACACCTTC.

The chain combines TRBV2 with TRBJ2-5, with D possibly TRBD1 on 6 matching bases. This CDR3 is built from 15 residues. Trimming cost V 8 bases and J 4 bases, with 20 bases left between them. Germline CDR1 SNHLY, CDR2 FYNNEI. The CDR3 nucleotides read TGTGCCAGCCGAACAGGGTTGCTTGGGGGAGAGACCCAGTACTTC. This codes for CASRTGLLGGETQYF.

In DNA form, the CDR3 reads TGTGCCAGCAGCGTAGGACTCCTCGACAATGAGCAGTTCTTC. This sequence encodes CASSVGLLDNEQFF. The rearrangement uses TRBV9 and TRBJ2-1; D gene uncertain. The CDR3 is made up of 14 amino acids. Germline V lookup: CDR1 SGDLS, CDR2 YYNGEE. The germline V and J ends were trimmed by 0 bases and 5 bases, with 9 bases remaining between them.

J is TRBJ2-1 and V is TRBV4-1; weak D call: TRBD2 (5 bases). The V gene lost 1 base and the J gene lost 6 bases, with 16 bases spanning the gap. Germline-derived CDR1 and CDR2 are MGHRA and YSYEKL. The CDR3 length is 16 residues. The chain's CDR3 is CASSQGAGKPLNEQFF. CDR3 in DNA: TGCGCCAGCAGCCAAGGGGCGGGTAAACCACTCAATGAGCAGTTCTTC.

J is TRBJ1-5 and V is TRBV19; tentatively, D is TRBD1 (5 bases). Trimming left V 5 bases short and J 2 bases short, with 13 bases between. The CDR3 has 15 residues. Germline loops: CDR1 LNHDA, CDR2 SQIVND (reference sequence). The CDR3 region has the DNA TGTGCCAGTAGTCCAGGGTTCAGTGGCAATCAGCCCCAGCATTTT. Residues: CASSPGFSGNQPQHF.

The chain employs TRBV18 and TRBJ2-1, with 10 bases aligning to TRBD2. After removal of 3 bases from V and 2 bases from J, the junction contained 1 base not matched to a gene. The CDR3 spans 15 residues. Per the germline V gene, CDR1 is KGHSH and CDR2 is LQKENI. CDR3 residues: CASSPTSGAYNEQFF. As DNA, the CDR3 is TGTGCCAGCTCACCTACTAGCGGGGCCTACAATGAGCAGTTCTTC.

The V gene is TRBV2, the J gene TRBJ2-7; D remains unclear. V was trimmed by 7 bases and J by 7 bases, leaving 14 bases between them. Per germline, CDR1 SNHLY and CDR2 FYNNEI. CDR3 length: 12 amino acids. CDR3 in DNA: TGTGCCAGCACGAAGCAAGTGAGGGAGCAGTACTTC. Its translation is CASTKQVREQYF.

The sample holds one count of this clone. V gene TRBV7-9 combines with J gene TRBJ2-7; D gene unclear. This CDR3 has 16 residues. CDR1 is SEHNR and CDR2 is FQNEAQ in the germline V gene (reference sequence). Trimming took 0 bases from V and 0 from J, leaving 12 bases between them. The CDR3 loop is CASSLAYGSSSYEQYF. Here the CDR3 DNA reads TGTGCCAGCAGCTTAGCATACGGGTCCAGCTCCTACGAGCAGTACTTC.

The chain employs TRBV27 and TRBJ2-6, with D uncertain. The CDR3 length is 15 residues. V was cut by 5 bases and J by 4 bases, with 12 bases left in between. In germline, CDR1 is MNHEY, CDR2 SMNVEV (reference sequence). CDR3 nucleotides: TGTGCCAGCAGTCTGAGCCCTCCGGGGGCCAACGTCCTGACTTTC. Translation gives CASSLSPPGANVLTF. The complete variable domain, with remaining parts taken from reference TRBV27 and TRBJ2-6, reads EAQVTQNPRYLITVTGKKLTVTCSQNMNHEYMSWYRQDPGLGLRQIYYSMNVEVTDKGDVPEGYKVSRKEKRNFPLILESPSPNQTSLYFCASSLSPPGANVLTFGAGSRLTVL.

This clone has just a few counts. The DNA for the CDR3 is TGTGCCAGCAGCCGGACTAGCGGGGGGGCCTTGGATGAGCAGTTCTTC. It specifies CASSRTSGGALDEQFF. This chain connects TRBV13 to TRBJ2-1, with 15 bases identical to TRBD2. This CDR3 comprises 16 residues. Germline assignment: CDR1 PRHDT and CDR2 FYEKMQ (reference sequence). Trimming at V came to 5 bases and at J to 8 bases, leaving 7 bases not matched to a gene.